These T cell receptor beta chains were read from a single sample in a study of identical twins. A single record per CDR3 protein comes from TCRdb applying MiXCR to the 5' RACE reads. The sample includes about 690,000 distinct CDR3 sequences, around 6.1% of them seen just once. The sequencing input was naive T cells sorted from blood. These receptors came from a man aged 18 to 35 in good health. CDR3s leave out the opening cysteine and the closing phenylalanine or tryptophan.

>TRBV11-2|TRBJ2-3
ASSESGYSTDTQY
>TRBV7-8|TRBJ1-5
ASSFGSDSGQPQH
>TRBV5-1|TRBJ2-7
ASSIRTGEGEQY
>TRBV5-5|TRBJ2-1
ASSFEGGPYNEQF
>TRBV27|TRBJ2-5
ASGTYEETQY
>TRBV20-1|TRBJ1-1
SARDVGTSPEAF
>TRBV5-1|TRBJ1-4
ASSLEAYGGADEKLF
>TRBV7-9|TRBJ2-2
ASSRFGTGSELF
>TRBV5-1|TRBJ2-7
ASSLIGSSYEQY
>TRBV7-9|TRBJ1-6
ASRPVGKINSPLH
>TRBV24-1|TRBJ2-3
ATGGGKIPTDTQY
>TRBV7-6|TRBJ2-7
ASSLGQGARYEQY
>TRBV6-1|TRBJ1-1
ASIQPTDYTEAF